This TCR beta chain comes out of a study of regulatory T cells in long-lasting Graves disease. CDR1 and CDR2 from the germline V gene are SNHLY and FYNNEI. Unmatched junction bases numbered 7, after V lost 6 bases and J lost 8 bases. This CDR3 spans 14 amino acids. Time point described: newly diagnosed GD, antithyroid drugs for less than 3 months. Extracted RNA from PBMCs served as the source of the TCR library. Patients of an endocrinology department in Xi'an, China, were included. Combining iRepertoire HTBI primers with Arm-PCR of CDR3 regions, the authors built TCR beta libraries. TCRdb called the multiplex PCR reads again in MiXCR, with one record for every CDR3 protein. Of about 540,000 distinct CDR3 sequences in the sample, approximately 13% are singletons; the top ten hold over 7.5%. This clonotype occurred many times. This sample was also put to use in a study of T cells in Graves' hyperthyroidism and ophthalmopathy. From that study: Calling Graves' hyperthyroidism stable meant ophthalmopathy did not progress within 18 months. HTBI primers drove first-round RT-PCR of the TCR CDR3.

The chain combines TRBV2 with TRBJ2-1, with 10 bases matching TRBD2. Sequences were derived from peripheral blood mononuclear cells (PBMCs), sampled at new diagnosis, from a patient treated with antithyroid drugs. The receptor's source is a man aged 25-45 years with Graves disease. The CDR3 bases are TGTGCCAGCAGAGTTCGGAGCGGGAGGGATGAGCAGTTCTTC. This gives the protein CASRVRSGRDEQFF. Full variable domain (rest looked up from reference TRBV2 and TRBJ2-1): EPEVTQTPSHQVTQMGQEVILRCVPISNHLYFYWYRQILGQKVEFLVSFYNNEISEKSEIFDDQFSVERPDGSNFTLKIRSTKLEDSAMYFCASRVRSGRDEQFFGPGTRLTVL.